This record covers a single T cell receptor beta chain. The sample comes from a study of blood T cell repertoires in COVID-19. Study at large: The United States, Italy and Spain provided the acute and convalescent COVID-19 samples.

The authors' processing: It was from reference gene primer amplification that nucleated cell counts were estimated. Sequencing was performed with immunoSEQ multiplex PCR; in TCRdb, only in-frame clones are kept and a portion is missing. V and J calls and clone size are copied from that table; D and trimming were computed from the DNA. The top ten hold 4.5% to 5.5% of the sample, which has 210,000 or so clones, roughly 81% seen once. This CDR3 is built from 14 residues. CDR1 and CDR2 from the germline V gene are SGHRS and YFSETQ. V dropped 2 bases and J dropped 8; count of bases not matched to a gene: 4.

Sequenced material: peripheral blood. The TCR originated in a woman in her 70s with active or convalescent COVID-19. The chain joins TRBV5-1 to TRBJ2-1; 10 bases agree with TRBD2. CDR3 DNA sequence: TGCGCCAGCAGCTTACTAGCGGGAATCGATGAGCAGTTCTTC. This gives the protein CASSLLAGIDEQFF.